This T cell receptor beta chain stems from a study of cytomegalovirus exposure and HLA in healthy donors (dated by TCRdb to about 2017). About the investigation overall: According to an earlier analysis of several hundred of the donors, about 180 million T cells yielded 120 million or so unique TCR beta sequences and about 300 Gb of sequence data. An early release that covered around 590 HLA-typed donors contained approximately 320 gigabases of sequencing data and around 85 million unique TCR sequences. Of the roughly 400 genotyped donors, roughly 76% were placed in the genetic ancestry cluster associated with self-reported Caucasian donors. The aim of the study was to test whether cataloging public T cell receptors could identify signatures of past pathogen exposure. Using immunosequencing, the study profiled T cell repertoires from around 670 subjects and related those repertoires to cytomegalovirus serostatus. A separate validation cohort of more than 100 different subjects was used in addition to the 666-subject first cohort. To predict cytomegalovirus infection status, the study combined high-throughput TCR immunosequencing, statistical association of individual TCRs with disease status, and machine learning. In a later analysis, previously published TCR beta repertoires from 670 or so donors were re-analyzed and high-resolution HLA genotyping was added so that TCR occurrence patterns could be studied. Rather than using new phenotypic data, the later analysis identified candidate immune exposures from TCR beta sequences and from how often those sequences occurred across donors. In an earlier analysis of 550 to 700 of the donors, high-throughput TCR beta sequencing was used to judge whether each TCR beta V gene segment behaved as functional or pseudogenic. Donor age, sex, ethnicity and CMV serostatus were compiled together with the repertoire data. Genome-wide SNP genotypes for about three fifths of the 666 donors were used in a later genetic analysis, which treated that subset as a discovery cohort. Every discovery cohort repertoire had been produced on one sequencing platform. HLA typing included class I and class II loci at four-digit resolution. Typing coverage varied by locus: 629-630 donors for A, B, C, DRB1 and DQB1; around 560 for DQA1; about 590 for DPA1; roughly 450 for DPB1. Because of strong linkage in the cohort, a few DR-DQ haplotypes were treated as single units for association and clustering. Among around 400 genotyped donors of the cohort, an average of 235,054 unique TCR beta nucleotide sequences were sequenced per donor, 15% to 20% of them non-productive.

The method was the immunoSEQ multiplex PCR assay. For the multiplex PCR, a mixture combining 60 forward primers for TCR Vbeta segments and 13 reverse primers for TCR Jbeta segments was used. The CDR3 region of rearranged TCR beta genes was amplified from genomic DNA with a multiplex PCR assay. Amplified TCR beta libraries were sequenced as 87-base-pair reads on the Illumina HiSeq System. In the original analysis: Across the 700 or so repertoires, a later analysis counted tens of millions of unique TCR beta chains, approximately 10 million of which were shared by at least two donors. A nearest-neighbor algorithm error-corrected the raw reads and collapsed the reads into unique sequences, merging closely related sequences to remove PCR and sequencing errors. CDR3 sequences were aligned to IMGT reference sequences to assign V, D and J gene segments. For a sequence to be retained, a match of at least six nucleotides to both a V gene segment and a J gene segment was required. A rearrangement counted as productive if the CDR3 had no stop codons and remained in frame with V and J, and every other rearrangement counted as non-productive. CDR3 was defined by IMGT convention, running from the second conserved V-encoded cysteine to the conserved J-encoded phenylalanine. Sequences without an unambiguous match to a single V gene segment were excluded from the earlier analysis of about 630 of the donors. An earlier analysis of approximately 590 of the donors classified V segments as functional when productive rearrangements were above 56.7% and as segregating when the standard deviation between donors was above 5%. A statistical classification framework was developed to diagnose cytomegalovirus status using the catalog of TCR beta chain sequences. In a later analysis, TCR nucleotide sequences were compared against IMGT/GENE-DB human TR gene sequences so that V and J genes could be assigned. In a later analysis, CDR3 sequences and most-parsimonious VDJ recombination scenarios were assigned using the TCRdist pipeline. In a later analysis, each TCR beta chain was defined by its CDR3 amino acid sequence together with its V-gene family, and reads without a unique V-gene family were excluded. In a later analysis, nearly 600 highly shared, low-generation-probability nucleotide sequences were removed to address suspected cross-contamination and a sequencing artifact. In a later analysis, a clonal expansion index was calculated for each public chain from normalized within-repertoire ranks of inferred template counts. A later analysis computed generation probabilities with a VDJ recombination model fitted to out-of-frame rearrangements, and checked the results against IGoR. In a later analysis, TCR-TCR, TCR-HLA and TCR-CMV co-occurrence was scored with hypergeometric tests, and a repertoire-size bias correction was applied to TCR pairs. To estimate false discovery rates, a later analysis permuted the HLA or CMV assignments 20 times. In a later analysis, co-occurring TCRs were grouped using DBSCAN, with TCRdist sequence similarity added in when clustering inside HLA-allele-positive subsets. Repertoires with fewer than 30,000 or more than 120,000 public chains were left out of co-occurrence clustering, as were a handful of repertoires with anomalous nucleotide sharing. TCRdb's version of the immuneACCESS table is confined to in-frame rearrangements and falls short of the full clone set. An unresolved V gene accounts for under half of the shortfall where checked; the remainder is of unknown origin. That table is the source of V, J and clone size, and D and trimming were worked out from the DNA. This sample comprises around 150,000 clones, 65% to 80% of them detected only once. The biggest ten clones account for approximately 6.2% of the sample.

Summary of the overall study and its limitations: Because some donors lacked HLA typing at each locus, the association tests relied only on the typed subset. According to the authors, the approach could potentially be generalized to other disease states and immunological phenotypes. When HLA alleles, especially DR and DQ, strongly co-occurred, attributing TCR associations to individual alleles was difficult. Roughly 15 rarely observed V segments, including chromosome 9 orphons, were excluded from the earlier analysis of some 590 of the donors because counts were too low. In this cohort, only TCR beta chains were sequenced, and detectable features were limited by the absence of alpha or paired-chain data. In a later analysis, several top co-occurrence clusters were reported to appear linked to parvovirus B19, influenza, CMV and Epstein-Barr virus. In a later genetic analysis, a missense DCLRE1C variant was associated with V-gene and J-gene trimming of TCR beta chains, and the association was replicated in an independent cohort. Compared with the roughly 670-donor mean, donors in an Asian-associated ancestry cluster had fewer N-insertions in productive TCRs, according to a later genetic analysis. Linkage disequilibrium might explain the correlated functional status among segregating V segments, but an unknown experimental factor could not be ruled out. A later analysis associated approximately 17,000 TCR beta sequences with specific HLA alleles at a false discovery rate of 0.05. In vitro tests confirmed that a few of the cytomegalovirus-associated TCR beta chains recognize cytomegalovirus antigens. For the cohort, immune exposure information was limited to CMV serostatus. In an earlier analysis of over 550 of the donors, most TCR beta V segments were observed in productive rearrangements about 90% or about 30% of the time, broadly matching IMGT annotations. The study gave a list of roughly 150 TCR beta chains associated with cytomegalovirus. Roughly uniform sequencing depth across donors was assumed in presence/absence analyses, although this assumption may not hold. A later analysis found that most CMV-associated TCR beta chains appeared HLA-restricted, with HLA associations seemingly driven largely by CMV exposure. A cluster of highly shared sequence variants was judged likely to be a technical artifact of the sequencing pipeline. The classifier was reported to diagnose cytomegalovirus status with high specificity and sensitivity in both the original and validation cohorts. In a later analysis, HLA-associated TCR beta chains showed more clonal expansion and lower generation probabilities than non-associated chains that were equally common. A later analysis found that TCR association rates varied across HLA loci, with DRB1 alleles showing the most associated TCRs and HLA-C alleles the fewest. A further reported finding was that TCR beta sequences accurately predicted the HLA-A and HLA-B alleles for most subjects in the first cohort. Most TCR sequences were seen in very few donors, while some public TCRs were found in many individuals.

Notes on this clone: The target of this receptor is not known. Base quality data are lacking; no much larger clone is found one base away.

The cohort comprised more than 550 healthy bone marrow donors. Cohort members were all nominally healthy when sampled, although unrecorded immune exposures were likely present. The donor tested CMV seropositive, placing the donor among the 250 to 350 seropositive members of the cohort. A peripheral blood sample was provided by each donor, and peripheral blood mononuclear cells were used for TCR beta sequencing. The Qiagen DNeasy Blood Extraction Kit was used to extract genomic DNA from the blood cell samples. This sequence originates from a man aged 40-49 years in good health and CMV-seropositive. Material for sequencing was PBMCs.

The nucleotide sequence is TGTGCCAGCAGTGAAAGAGGGCCCGGTCAGCCCCAGCATTTT. The encoded protein is CASSERGPGQPQHF. The rearrangement joined TRBV2 to TRBJ1-5; the D gene cannot be resolved reliably. In the germline V gene, CDR1 corresponds to SNHLY and CDR2 to FYNNEI. The junction carries 11 bases between V and J, which are trimmed by 2 bases and 6 bases respectively. Its CDR3 holds 14 amino acids, cysteine through phenylalanine. The CDR3 DNA has 42 bases and is translated from base 1.